A single sample is the source of the 11 T cell receptor beta chains below, sequenced in a study of cytomegalovirus exposure and HLA in healthy donors. Primers: 60 Vbeta forward and 13 Jbeta reverse. The data were produced by immunoSEQ multiplex PCR, yet TCRdb's version contains in-frame clones alone and is incomplete. The sample has 90,000 or so clones; over 60% are singletons. Sequences were obtained from PBMCs. These receptors all stem from a female donor in good health and CMV-seronegative.

This clone was found a few times. The chain employs TRBV2 and TRBJ1-2; no definite D call. Trimming removed 1 base from V and 4 bases from J, with 4 bases in between. The CDR3 is made up of 12 amino acids. Germline V gene data show CDR1 as SNHLY and CDR2 as FYNNEI. In DNA, the CDR3 is TGTGCCAGCAGTGAAGGAGGCTATGGCTACACCTTC. This sequence encodes CASSEGGYGYTF.

The chain links TRBV29-1 to TRBJ1-2, with TRBD1 matching over 7 bases. Per the germline V gene, CDR1 is SQVTM and CDR2 is ANQGSEA. J was trimmed by 7 bases and V by 4 bases; bases with no gene match: 3. The CDR3 is 11 residues long. The CDR3 here is CSVGQGFGYTF. CDR3 sequence (DNA): TGCAGCGTTGGACAGGGTTTTGGCTACACCTTC.

The chain couples TRBV29-1 to TRBJ2-5, with D possibly TRBD2 on 6 matching bases. Trimming took 7 bases from V and 2 from J, leaving 11 bases between them. The CDR3 length is 12 residues. CDR1 and CDR2 (germline): SQVTM, ANQGSEA. In DNA, the CDR3 is TGCAGCGCCGACCTAGCGCAAGAGACCCAGTACTTC. Amino acid sequence: CSADLAQETQYF.

This sequence joins TRBV6-5 and TRBJ1-2; 11 bases match TRBD1. This CDR3 spans 13 amino acids. CDR1 is MNHEY, CDR2 SVGAGI, per germline. The junction had 8 bases not matched to a gene; V was cut back by 11 bases and J by 6 bases. CDR3 DNA sequence: TGTGCCGCAAAAAGGACAGGGGGCGATGGCTACACCTTC. It encodes CAAKRTGGDGYTF.

The chain links TRBV5-1 to TRBJ2-3, with D perhaps TRBD2 (6 bases). Per germline, CDR1 SGHRS and CDR2 YFSETQ. Trimming removed 0 bases at V and 4 bases at J, with 9 bases between. CDR3 size: 14 residues. CDR3 sequence: CASSLVGSADTQYF. The CDR3 nucleotides are TGCGCCAGCAGCTTGGTCGGGAGTGCAGATACGCAGTATTTT.

The CDR3 loop reads CASSSIDRFESNQPQHF. CDR3 in DNA: TGTGCCAGCAGTTCAATAGACAGATTTGAGAGCAATCAGCCCCAGCATTTT. The J gene is TRBJ1-5, the V gene TRBV27; maybe TRBD1 (5 bases). Trimming cost V 4 bases and J 1 base, with 17 bases left between them. This CDR3 is 17 amino acids long. Germline CDR1 MNHEY, CDR2 SMNVEV (reference sequence).

This clone was counted between two and nine times. V usage is TRBV27 and J usage is TRBJ2-1, with D uncertain. Germline lookup yields CDR1 MNHEY and CDR2 SMNVEV (reference sequence). Deletions cut 4 bases from V and 2 bases from J, with 3 bases between. This CDR3 has 12 residues. In DNA form, the CDR3 reads TGTGCCAGCAGTTCAACCTACAATGAGCAGTTCTTC. This translates into CASSSTYNEQFF.

This clone is labeled as medium-sized. The J gene is TRBJ2-5, the V gene TRBV7-9, with a tentative D call TRBD2 (6 bases). From germline, CDR1 is SEHNR and CDR2 FQNEAQ (reference sequence). V was shortened by 3 bases and J by 2 bases, with 10 bases between the two germline ends. The CDR3 extends over 14 amino acids. CDR3 coding DNA: TGTGCCAGCAGCTTCGGTGGGGGGCAAGAGACCCAGTACTTC. Amino acids: CASSFGGGQETQYF.

The chain recombines TRBV7-2 with TRBJ2-7; a weak D match, TRBD2 (7 bases). This CDR3 is 15 amino acids long. V was trimmed by 1 base and J by 6 bases, leaving 16 bases between them. CDR1 is SGHTA and CDR2 is FQGNSA in the germline V gene. The CDR3 DNA is TGTGCCAGCAGCTTAGGGGCGGGGCGGGGGCTCGAGCAGTACTTC. The encoded protein is CASSLGAGRGLEQYF.

The genes are TRBV7-8 and TRBJ1-1, with D maybe TRBD1 (5 bases). V was clipped by 5 bases and J by 1 base, with 20 bases between them. This CDR3 has 17 residues. The germline CDR1 and CDR2 sequences are SGHVS and FQNEAQ. This chain's CDR3 is CASSPLGRGAANTEAFF. The CDR3, as DNA: TGTGCCAGCAGCCCCCTAGGGAGGGGAGCGGCGAACACTGAAGCTTTCTTT. Together with reference TRBV7-8 and TRBJ1-1, the CDR3 gives the full variable domain: GAGVSQSPRYKVAKRGQDVALRCDPISGHVSLFWYQQALGQGPEFLTYFQNEAQLDKSGLPSDRFFAERPEGSVSTLKIQRTQQEDSAVYLCASSPLGRGAANTEAFFGQGTRLTVV.

The chain uses TRBV5-4 and TRBJ1-1; 10 bases are shared with TRBD1. Trimming removed 4 bases from V and 5 bases from J; junction bases left unmatched: 2. Germline loops: CDR1 SGHNT, CDR2 YYREEE (reference sequence). The length of the CDR3 is 13 residues. The CDR3 is CASSGQGGTEAFF. The CDR3 DNA follows: TGTGCCAGCAGCGGACAGGGGGGTACTGAAGCTTTCTTT.